The source of this T cell receptor (beta chain) is a study of T-cell reconstitution after alpha-beta-depleted transplantation in children. The CDR3 runs 14 residues. CDR1 and CDR2 from the germline V gene are SQVTM and ANQGSEA. The V gene end was trimmed by 4 bases and the J gene end by 2 bases; junction bases not matched to a gene: 3. The library targeted TCRbeta and was prepared with unique molecular identifiers. TCRdb re-analysed the PCR reads in MiXCR, keeping a single row per CDR3 protein. The data contain around 680,000 distinct CDR3 sequences, about 15% of them singletons. J is TRBJ2-3 and V is TRBV29-1; 10 nucleotides agree with TRBD1. The sequence derives from a human donor who donated a stem cell graft to a child with acute myeloid leukemia. The input for sequencing was PBMCs from the stem cell graft donor, taken from the stem cell graft. CDR3 region: CSVGDRGDTDTQYF. DNA for the CDR3: TGCAGCGTTGGGGACAGGGGCGACACAGATACGCAGTATTTT.